What follows are 27 T cell receptor beta chains derived from one specimen sequenced in a study of blood T cell repertoires in COVID-19 (dated by TCRdb to the early 2020s). Receptor libraries were prepared by the immunoSEQ multiplex PCR assay. TCRdb carries this immuneACCESS record with in-frame sequences only. Its versions omit some clonotypes, under half of them owing to an unresolved V gene in the studies checked, with the rest unexplained. This sample lists 250,000 to 300,000 clones; over 70% were detected once. The top ten clones comprise 2.5% to 4% of the sample. Sequencing input: peripheral blood. These TCRs come from a woman older than 75 with acute or convalescent COVID-19.

V is TRBV3-1 (or the pseudogene TRBV3-2) and J is TRBJ2-2, with 8 bases that match TRBD1. J gave up 8 bases and V 0 bases, and 8 bases lay outside the gene matches. Germline CDR1 is LGHDT and CDR2 is YNNKEL (reference sequence). The CDR3 runs 16 residues. The CDR3 coding sequence is TGTGCCAGCAGCCAAGAGAGTCAGGGGGCGCTTGGGGAGCTGTTTTTT. It encodes CASSQESQGALGELFF.

V and J are TRBV7-8 and TRBJ1-1; 9 bases are a match to TRBD1. Trimming at V came to 2 bases and at J to 5 bases, leaving 9 bases not matched to a gene. The germline gives CDR1 SGHVS, CDR2 FQNEAQ. The CDR3 extends over 16 amino acids. CDR3 loop: CASSLPPAGQGTEAFF. The DNA of the CDR3 is TGTGCCAGCAGCTTACCACCTGCAGGACAGGGGACTGAAGCTTTCTTT. The whole variable domain, remainder taken from reference TRBV7-8 and TRBJ1-1, is GAGVSQSPRYKVAKRGQDVALRCDPISGHVSLFWYQQALGQGPEFLTYFQNEAQLDKSGLPSDRFFAERPEGSVSTLKIQRTQQEDSAVYLCASSLPPAGQGTEAFFGQGTRLTVV.

This clone was counted many times. The J gene is TRBJ2-3, the V gene TRBV6-2 or TRBV6-3, with D hard to call. The CDR3 is 13 residues long. Germline assignment: CDR1 MNHEY and CDR2 SVGEGT. V was clipped by 5 bases and J by 6 bases, with 12 bases between them. The CDR3 loop reads CASSPLDRDTQYF. The CDR3 DNA reads as TGTGCCAGCAGTCCACTTGATCGGGATACGCAGTATTTT.

The chain recombines TRBV6-5 with TRBJ2-1; 9 nucleotides line up with TRBD1. Germline V CDR1 and CDR2: MNHEY, SVGAGI. The CDR3 covers 14 residues. V trimming: 6 bases; J trimming: 8 bases; junction bases outside the gene matches: 8. As DNA, the CDR3 is TGTGCCAGCAGCTCCGGGACAGGGTTCGATGAGCAGTTCTTC. Translated, it gives CASSSGTGFDEQFF.

The rearrangement links TRBV6-1 to TRBJ2-5; 10 bases are shared with TRBD2. This CDR3 is built from 13 residues. V gave up 2 bases and J gave up 10 bases; unmatched junction bases: 4. The V gene's germline CDR1 is MNHNS and CDR2 SASEGT. The CDR3 DNA is TGTGCCAGCAGTGAACTAGCGGGAGCAATCCAGTACTTC. Translating it yields CASSELAGAIQYF.

The chain uses TRBV5-1 and TRBJ2-2; D possibly corresponds to TRBD1 (5 bases). The germline V and J ends were trimmed by 1 base and 0 bases, with 10 bases remaining between them. This CDR3 is built from 16 residues. Looked up from germline, CDR1 is SGHRS and CDR2 is YFSETQ. CDR3 region: CASSLKGAPNTGELFF. The CDR3 region has the DNA TGCGCCAGCAGCTTGAAAGGGGCACCGAACACCGGGGAGCTGTTTTTT.

This chain uses TRBV6-6 with TRBJ2-2, with no clear D. Germline values: CDR1 MNHNY, CDR2 SVGAGI (reference sequence). Trimming shortened V by 4 bases and J by 6 bases, and 6 bases separated the two germline ends. The CDR3 spans 12 residues. The CDR3 DNA sequence: TGTGCCAGCAGTTTAACAGCCGGGGAGCTGTTTTTT. This gives the protein CASSLTAGELFF.

The rearrangement links TRBV5-1 to TRBJ2-7, with TRBD2 identical over 10 bases. Trimming cost V 4 bases and J 2 bases; bases outside gene matches: 12. The CDR3 is 17 amino acids. Germline V lookup: CDR1 SGHRS, CDR2 YFSETQ. The CDR3 region has the DNA TGCGCCAGCAGCCCGGGGCCCGGACTAGCGGCAACCTACGAGCAGTACTTC. Protein: CASSPGPGLAATYEQYF.

The chain recombines TRBV2 with TRBJ1-1, with 10 bases fitting TRBD1. Trimming cost V 6 bases and J 10 bases; bases outside gene matches: 11. The CDR3 runs 14 residues. Germline V gene sequence: CDR1 SNHLY, CDR2 FYNNEI. The DNA of the CDR3 is TGTGCCAGCAGCGACCTGGGACAGGGGCCGCGAGCTTTCTTT. Translation gives CASSDLGQGPRAFF.

This clone was observed once. The gene calls are TRBV5-4 and TRBJ1-2; 11 nucleotides line up with TRBD1. The CDR3 totals 15 residues. Per germline, CDR1 SGHNT and CDR2 YYREEE (reference sequence). Unmatched junction bases numbered 9, after V lost 4 bases and J lost 7 bases. CDR3 protein: CASSGQGAQSSGYTF. The CDR3 nucleotides read TGTGCCAGCAGCGGACAGGGGGCGCAAAGTTCTGGCTACACCTTC.

This rearrangement joins TRBV20-1 to TRBJ2-5; 9 nucleotides agree with TRBD1. V lost 3 bases to trimming and J lost 5 bases; unmatched junction nucleotides: 10. The CDR3 length is 15 residues. The germline gives CDR1 DFQATT, CDR2 SNEGSKA (reference sequence). CDR3 bases: TGCAGTGCTAGTCCCACCGGGACAGGGTGGGAGACCCAGTACTTC. Its translation is CSASPTGTGWETQYF.

This clone was seen a single time. The rearrangement joins TRBV29-1 to TRBJ1-6; 7 nucleotides agree with TRBD1. The CDR3 consists of 14 residues. With V trimmed by 6 bases and J by 5 bases, 7 bases remained unmatched. The germline CDR1 and CDR2 sequences are SQVTM and ANQGSEA. The CDR3 DNA reads TGCAGCGTGGCCTACGGGACAGATAATTCACCCCTCCACTTT. Translating gives CSVAYGTDNSPLHF.

The chain couples TRBV7-8 to TRBJ1-6; 9 bases map to TRBD1. The germline CDR1 and CDR2 sequences are SGHVS and FQNEAQ. The CDR3 loop spans 17 amino acids. V was pared by 2 bases and J by 6 bases, with 8 bases of the junction left unmatched. The CDR3 spells CASSLNRGQVRNSPLHF. In DNA form, the CDR3 reads TGTGCCAGCAGCTTAAACAGGGGGCAAGTTCGTAATTCACCCCTCCACTTT.

This clone was counted a few times. The rearrangement uses TRBV4-1 and TRBJ1-4, with a tentative D call TRBD1 (5 bases). In germline, CDR1 is MGHRA, CDR2 YSYEKL. The CDR3 extends over 15 amino acids. The V end lost 3 bases, the J end lost 5 bases, and 13 bases lay between the germline ends. CDR3 loop: CASSHPGLRNEKLFF. Here the CDR3 DNA reads TGCGCCAGCAGCCACCCGGGACTGCGGAATGAAAAACTGTTTTTT.

V is TRBV7-2 and J is TRBJ1-2; 8 positions agree with TRBD1. Unmatched junction bases numbered 10, after V lost 5 bases and J lost 2 bases. This CDR3 spans 16 amino acids. Germline V CDR1 and CDR2: SGHTA, FQGNSA. Here the CDR3 DNA reads TGTGCCAGCAGCGCCTTTCAGGGGGCGCGAAACTATGGCTACACCTTC. Translation: CASSAFQGARNYGYTF.

The chain links TRBV5-1 to TRBJ2-2; 8 nucleotides match TRBD1. Losses at the gene ends were 0 bases for V and 5 bases for J; bases not matched to a gene: 9. CDR1 is SGHRS and CDR2 is YFSETQ in the germline V gene. The length of the CDR3 is 17 residues. CDR3: CASSLDWTGYGTGELFF. The DNA for the CDR3 is TGCGCCAGCAGCTTGGATTGGACAGGGTACGGGACCGGGGAGCTGTTTTTT.

This chain joins TRBV15 and TRBJ1-2; D possibly corresponds to TRBD1 (6 bases). V was clipped by 5 bases and J by 5 bases, with 18 bases between them. The CDR3 totals 15 residues. Per germline, CDR1 LNHNV and CDR2 YYDKDF (reference sequence). CDR3 residues: CATSVEGGSTYGYTF. CDR3 coding DNA: TGTGCCACCAGCGTAGAGGGGGGGAGTACTTATGGCTACACCTTC.

The gene calls are TRBV4-1 and TRBJ1-2; weak D call: TRBD1 (5 bases). V lost 4 bases to trimming and J lost 8 bases, with 20 bases between them. Germline V gene lookup returns CDR1 MGHRA and CDR2 YSYEKL. The CDR3 contains 15 residues. The CDR3 coding sequence is TGCGCCAGCAGCCCAGTGCCCAGGGACGCGGGGGGCTACACCTTC. Amino acids: CASSPVPRDAGGYTF.

CDR3 bases: TGTGCCATCAGTTCCGGGACAGGGGCCTACGAGCAGTACTTC. Translating gives CAISSGTGAYEQYF. The J gene is TRBJ2-7, the V gene TRBV10-3, with TRBD1 matching over 10 bases. J gave up 2 bases and V 5 bases, and 3 bases lay outside the gene matches. From germline, CDR1 is ENHRY and CDR2 SYGVKD. The CDR3 has 14 amino acids.

This clone has a handful of counts. The chain couples TRBV6-6 to TRBJ2-2, with 9 bases identical to TRBD1. After removal of 5 bases from V and 5 bases from J, the junction contained 9 bases not matched to a gene. CDR1 and CDR2 (germline): MNHNY, SVGAGI (reference sequence). The CDR3 is 16 amino acids. CDR3 nucleotides: TGTGCCAGCAGTAAATCAGGGACAGGGATTACCGGGGAGCTGTTTTTT. Its translation: CASSKSGTGITGELFF.

This clone has a handful of counts. The chain employs TRBV27 and TRBJ1-2, with a weak D call TRBD1 (5 bases). V lost 2 bases to trimming and J lost 8 bases, with 15 bases between them. This CDR3 has 14 amino acids. Germline CDR1 is MNHEY and CDR2 is SMNVEV (reference sequence). CDR3 nucleotides: TGTGCCAGCAGTTTAAGCCAGGGTGGGGTAGGCTACACCTTC. Protein sequence: CASSLSQGGVGYTF.

This clone was counted only a few times. The rearrangement uses TRBV5-1 and TRBJ2-5, with 7 nucleotides matching TRBD1. Trimming took 0 bases from V and 4 from J; bases not matched to a gene: 9. The CDR3 length is 16 residues. In germline, CDR1 is SGHRS, CDR2 YFSETQ. The CDR3 DNA is TGCGCCAGCAGCTTGGGGTTGTCAGGGGGAAGAGAGACCCAGTACTTC. This translates into CASSLGLSGGRETQYF.

The chain is built from TRBV6-6 and TRBJ1-2; 9 nucleotides match TRBD1. Germline CDR1 reads MNHNY; CDR2 reads SVGAGI (reference sequence). The CDR3 is 13 residues long. With 7 bases clipped from V and 5 bases from J, the junction kept 5 bases outside the gene matches. The CDR3 DNA sequence: TGTGCCAGCACCCCCGGGACAGGGTATGGCTACACCTTC. Its translation is CASTPGTGYGYTF.

V usage is TRBV2 and J usage is TRBJ1-5; the D is unclear. Germline lookup yields CDR1 SNHLY and CDR2 FYNNEI. The CDR3 runs 13 residues. Trimming stripped 6 bases from V and 7 bases from J, with 13 bases between. The CDR3 region is CASRGREGQPQHF. CDR3 DNA: TGTGCCAGCAGAGGAAGGGAGGGACAGCCCCAGCATTTT.

The chain uses TRBV30 and TRBJ1-6; TRBD1 agrees at 7 bases. The CDR3 runs to 13 residues. Germline V gives CDR1 GTSNPN, CDR2 SVGIG (reference sequence). Germline trimming cut 3 bases from V and 10 bases from J; bases unmatched to any gene: 6. DNA of the CDR3: TGTGCCTGGAGGCCCGGGACAGAATCACCCCTCCACTTT. This translates into CAWRPGTESPLHF. Together with reference TRBV30 and TRBJ1-6, the CDR3 gives the full variable domain: SQTIHQWPATLVQPVGSPLSLECTVEGTSNPNLYWYRQAAGRGLQLLFYSVGIGQISSEVPQNLSASRPQDRQFILSSKKLLLSDSGFYLCAWRPGTESPLHFGNGTRLTVT.

This chain connects TRBV7-3 to TRBJ2-3; 7 bases are shared with TRBD2. This CDR3 has 15 amino acids. Germline V lookup: CDR1 SGHTA, CDR2 FQGTGA. The J segment lost 4 bases and the V segment lost 5 bases, leaving 9 bases of the junction unmatched. CDR3 DNA: TGTGCCAGCAGCCCAAGCGGGGAGTGGTCAGATACGCAGTATTTT. Its translation is CASSPSGEWSDTQYF.

The gene calls are TRBV9 and TRBJ1-2; 12 nucleotides line up with TRBD1. CDR3 length: 17 residues. Germline assignment: CDR1 SGDLS and CDR2 YYNGEE. V dropped 3 bases and J dropped 4; count of bases not matched to a gene: 10. This CDR3 is CASSAGYGTGGFYGYTF. CDR3 DNA: TGTGCCAGCAGCGCGGGATACGGGACAGGGGGCTTCTATGGCTACACCTTC.